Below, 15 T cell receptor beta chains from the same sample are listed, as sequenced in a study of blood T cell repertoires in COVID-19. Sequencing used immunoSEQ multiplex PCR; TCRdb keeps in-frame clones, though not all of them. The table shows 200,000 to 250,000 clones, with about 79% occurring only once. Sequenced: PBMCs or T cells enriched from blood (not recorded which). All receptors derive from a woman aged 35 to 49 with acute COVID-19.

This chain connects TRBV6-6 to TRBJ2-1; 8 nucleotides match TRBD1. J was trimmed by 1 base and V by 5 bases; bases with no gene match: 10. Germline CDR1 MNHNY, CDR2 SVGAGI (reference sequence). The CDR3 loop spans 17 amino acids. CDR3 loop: CASSLWTGRRSYNEQFF. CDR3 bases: TGTGCCAGCAGTCTTTGGACAGGGAGAAGGTCCTACAATGAGCAGTTCTTC.

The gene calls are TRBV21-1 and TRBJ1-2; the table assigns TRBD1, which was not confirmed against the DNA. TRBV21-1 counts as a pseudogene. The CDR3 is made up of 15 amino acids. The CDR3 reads CASSKWRQGAAGYTF. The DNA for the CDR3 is TGTGCCAGCAGCAAGTGGCGACAGGGTGCTGCTGGCTACACCTTC.

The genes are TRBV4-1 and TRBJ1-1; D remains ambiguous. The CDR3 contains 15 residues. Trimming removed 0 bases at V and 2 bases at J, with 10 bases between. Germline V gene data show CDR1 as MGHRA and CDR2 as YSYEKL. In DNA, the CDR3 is TGCGCCAGCAGCCAAGAGACGGCGGGTAACACTGAAGCTTTCTTT. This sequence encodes CASSQETAGNTEAFF.

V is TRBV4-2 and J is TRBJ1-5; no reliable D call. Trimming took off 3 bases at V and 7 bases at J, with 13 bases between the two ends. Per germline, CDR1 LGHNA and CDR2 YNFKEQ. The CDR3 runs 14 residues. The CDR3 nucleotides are TGTGCCAGCAGCCAGGCCCTAGGAGAGCAGCCCCAGCATTTT. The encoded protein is CASSQALGEQPQHF.

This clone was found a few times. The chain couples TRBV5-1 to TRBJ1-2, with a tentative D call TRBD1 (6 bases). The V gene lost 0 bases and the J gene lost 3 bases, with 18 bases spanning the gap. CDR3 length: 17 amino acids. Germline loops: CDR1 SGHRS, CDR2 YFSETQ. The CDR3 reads CASSLARDTDRHYGYTF. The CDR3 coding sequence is TGCGCCAGCAGCTTGGCCCGGGACACCGATCGCCACTATGGCTACACCTTC.

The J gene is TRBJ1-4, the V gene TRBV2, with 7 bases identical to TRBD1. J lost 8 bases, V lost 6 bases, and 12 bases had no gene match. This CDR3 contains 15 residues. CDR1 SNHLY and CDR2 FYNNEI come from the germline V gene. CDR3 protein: CASRRERGLGEKLFF. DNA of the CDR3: TGTGCCAGCAGGCGCGAAAGGGGGCTGGGGGAAAAACTGTTTTTT.

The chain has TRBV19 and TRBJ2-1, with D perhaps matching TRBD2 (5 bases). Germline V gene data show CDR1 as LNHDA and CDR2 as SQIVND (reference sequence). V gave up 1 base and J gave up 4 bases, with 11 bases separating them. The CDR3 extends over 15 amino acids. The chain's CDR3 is CASSIGGSGYNEQFF. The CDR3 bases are TGTGCCAGTAGTATAGGTGGGTCGGGATACAATGAGCAGTTCTTC.

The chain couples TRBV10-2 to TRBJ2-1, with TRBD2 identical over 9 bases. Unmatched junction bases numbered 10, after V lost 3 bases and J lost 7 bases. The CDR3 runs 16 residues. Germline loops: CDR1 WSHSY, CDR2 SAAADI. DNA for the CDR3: TGCGCCAGCAGTGACCCCCGGGAGCGGGGGGATAATGAGCAGTTCTTC. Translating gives CASSDPRERGDNEQFF.

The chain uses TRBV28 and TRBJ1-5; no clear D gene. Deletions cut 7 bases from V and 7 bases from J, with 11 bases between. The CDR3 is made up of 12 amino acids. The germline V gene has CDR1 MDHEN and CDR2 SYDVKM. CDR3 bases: TGTGCCAGCACCGCCGGGAGCCAGCCCCAGCATTTT. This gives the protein CASTAGSQPQHF.

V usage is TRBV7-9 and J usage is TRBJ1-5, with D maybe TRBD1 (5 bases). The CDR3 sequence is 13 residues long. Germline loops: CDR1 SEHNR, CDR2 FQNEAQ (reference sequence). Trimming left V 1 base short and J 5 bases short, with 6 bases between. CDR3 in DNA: TGTGCCAGCAGCTTAGTAGGGGATCAGCCCCAGCATTTT. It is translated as CASSLVGDQPQHF.

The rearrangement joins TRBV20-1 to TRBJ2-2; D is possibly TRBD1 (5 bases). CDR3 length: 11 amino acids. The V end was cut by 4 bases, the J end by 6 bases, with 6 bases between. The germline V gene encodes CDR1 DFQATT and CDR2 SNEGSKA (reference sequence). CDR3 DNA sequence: TGCAGTGCTAAGGGGCCCGGGGAGCTGTTTTTT. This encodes CSAKGPGELFF.

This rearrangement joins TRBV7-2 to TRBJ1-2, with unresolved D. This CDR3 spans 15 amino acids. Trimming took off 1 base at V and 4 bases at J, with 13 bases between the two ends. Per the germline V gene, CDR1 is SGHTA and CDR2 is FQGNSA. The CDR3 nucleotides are TGTGCCAGCAGCTTAGACTTTCGGGGTAGCTATGGCTACACCTTC. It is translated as CASSLDFRGSYGYTF.

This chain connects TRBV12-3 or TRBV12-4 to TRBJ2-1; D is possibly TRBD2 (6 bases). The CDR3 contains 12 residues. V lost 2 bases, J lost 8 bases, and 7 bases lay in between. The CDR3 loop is CASSLRRDEQFF. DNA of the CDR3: TGTGCCAGCAGTTTACGGAGGGATGAGCAGTTCTTC.

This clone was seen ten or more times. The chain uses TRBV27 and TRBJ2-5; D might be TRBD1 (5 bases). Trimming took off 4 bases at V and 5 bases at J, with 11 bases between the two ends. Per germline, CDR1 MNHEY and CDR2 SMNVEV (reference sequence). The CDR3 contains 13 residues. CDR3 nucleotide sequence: TGTGCCAGCAGTTATCAGGGTCGGGAGACCCAGTACTTC. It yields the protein CASSYQGRETQYF.

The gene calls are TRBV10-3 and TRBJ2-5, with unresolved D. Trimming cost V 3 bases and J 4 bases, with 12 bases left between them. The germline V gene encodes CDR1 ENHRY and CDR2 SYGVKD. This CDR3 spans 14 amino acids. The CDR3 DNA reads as TGTGCCATCAGTGATGCGCAGGAACGAGAGACCCAGTACTTC. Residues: CAISDAQERETQYF.